The clone carrying this T cell receptor (beta chain) was seen once. Its antigen remains unidentified. From the reads, TCRdb called clonotypes with MiXCR, one entry per CDR3 protein. Of about 330,000 distinct CDR3 sequences in the sample, 34% were seen once. This entry is derived from a study of T cell repertoires in cytomegalovirus infection. Turning to the study itself: Used in the study were CMV epitopes, some recently identified and HLA-C-restricted, others well-studied and HLA-B-restricted. In public TCR beta signatures, there were indications of both CMV infection and matching HLA type. Study results and limitations: The ex vivo response was dominated by HLA-C-restricted CMV-specific TCR beta clonotypes. Cumulative public TCR beta family frequency identified carriers of CMV plus the relevant HLA.

The V gene's germline CDR1 is DFQATT and CDR2 SNEGSKA (reference sequence). V lost 5 bases to trimming and J lost 1 base; unmatched junction nucleotides: 11. The CDR3 covers 16 residues. The V gene is TRBV20-1, the J gene TRBJ1-5; 7 nucleotides line up with TRBD1. This receptor was taken from a human donor in good health (CMV status not recorded). Some clones in this sample may be carry-over from other donors' samples. The sequencing here drew on cultured PBMCs, taken from culture after CMV antigen stimulation. The CDR3 coding sequence is TGCAGTGCTGGGACAGACGGATCCCCCAGCAATCAGCCCCAGCATTTT. It encodes CSAGTDGSPSNQPQHF.